This T cell receptor beta chain was obtained from a study of T cell changes during pregnancy in multiple sclerosis. Repertoires were generated with immunoSEQ multiplex PCR, while TCRdb's copy carries only in-frame clones and drops some. The data show 95,000 to 100,000 clones, 91% seen once. The sequences come from peripheral blood, collected in the second trimester of pregnancy. The sequence was obtained from a female donor with multiple sclerosis, enrolled in a pregnancy study.

As DNA, the CDR3 is TGTGCCAGCAGCCCTATGGGACAGGGGTTTTGGCCTTTCTTT. As protein: CASSPMGQGFWPFF. The rearrangement uses TRBV7-9 and TRBJ1-1; TRBD1 matches at 10 bases. V lost 5 bases to trimming and J lost 12 bases; unmatched junction nucleotides: 12. This CDR3 comprises 14 residues. Germline values: CDR1 SEHNR, CDR2 FQNEAQ (reference sequence).